This TCR beta chain derives from a study of blood T cells in healthy people across ages. Germline V lookup: CDR1 SEHNR, CDR2 FQNEAQ (reference sequence). The CDR3 is 14 amino acids. Next came a second PCR, run for about 7 to 11 cycles, which used a sample-barcoded 5' primer along with a J-beta primer mix. TCRdb redid the calling of the 5' RACE reads with MiXCR, one entry per CDR3 protein. Counted here are more than 600,000 distinct CDR3 sequences, approximately 25% occurring once; the ten biggest clones make up more than 7.5%. This clonotype was recorded a few times. The sample also formed part of further work on T cells of mothers and their children.

Source material: blood. J is TRBJ2-1 and V is TRBV7-9, with D perhaps matching TRBD1 (6 bases). The J call is in doubt because the DNA end fits TRBJ2-7 better. The receptor was isolated from a boy aged 5-17 years in good health. DNA for the CDR3: TGTGCCAGCAGTTTTACCGGGACAATATACGAGCAGTACTTC. This sequence encodes CASSFTGTIYEQYF.